This T cell receptor beta chain is from a study of cytomegalovirus exposure and HLA in healthy donors. Study background: Among around 170 million T cells, an earlier analysis found around 100 million unique TCR beta sequences.

Trimming shortened V by 0 bases and J by 2 bases, and 11 bases separated the two germline ends. CDR1 SGHDT and CDR2 YYEEEE come from the germline V gene. CDR3 size: 15 residues. The PCR used 60 Vbeta and 13 Jbeta primers. Generated by immunoSEQ multiplex PCR, the TCRdb table keeps only in-frame clones and is missing some. The profile shows around 160,000 clones, approximately 83% of them singletons. Sequencing was done on a sample of PBMCs. The chain joins TRBV5-6 to TRBJ1-2; D uncertain. This clonotype originated in a woman aged 18 to 35 in good health and CMV-seronegative. CDR3 sequence reads: CASSLAVVFNYGYTF. CDR3 nucleotides: TGTGCCAGCAGCTTGGCCGTAGTTTTCAACTATGGCTACACCTTC.